The sequence of this T cell receptor beta chain was determined in a study of T cell repertoires in cytomegalovirus infection. Overall study: CMV epitopes, recently identified HLA-C-restricted and well-studied HLA-B-restricted, were used. Carrying CMV and the relevant HLA type showed in public TCR beta signatures. Broader study findings: Clonotypes of TCR beta that were HLA-C-restricted and CMV-specific dominated the ex vivo response.

The CDR3 is 14 amino acids. CDR1 and CDR2 from the germline V gene are MGHRA and YSYEKL. Trimming left V 3 bases short and J 7 bases short, with 15 bases between. TCRdb re-derived calls from the reads in MiXCR, one entry per CDR3 protein. The sample has about half a million distinct CDR3 sequences; about 33% are singletons. Regarding this clonotype: Its antigen is unidentified.

Sequences were derived from cultured PBMCs, sampled from culture after CMV antigen stimulation. The V call is TRBV4-1, the J call TRBJ1-2; tentative D call: TRBD1 (6 bases). The TCR was taken from a human donor in good health (CMV status not recorded). Some clones in this sample may be carry-over from other donors' samples. CDR3 sequence: CASSHRDEGGGYTF. In nucleotides, the CDR3 is TGCGCCAGCAGCCACAGGGACGAGGGGGGTGGCTACACCTTC.